The rows below give T cell receptor beta chains drawn from one sample of a study of CD8+ T cells in alopecia areata. The protocol was immunoSEQ multiplex PCR, while the TCRdb copy is restricted to in-frame clones and leaves out a portion. The sample contains just over 150,000 clones, 45% to 55% of which appear only once. The sequencing used CD8+ T cells sorted from blood, collected at week 0. The receptors were sampled from a human donor with alopecia areata. Both conserved end residues are part of each CDR3. The order of the fields is V gene, J gene, CDR3 length, D gene, clone size, CDR3 protein, CDR3 DNA. D genes are given only for firm matches. The size entry is marked missing in some rows and otherwise reads once, few, many or a size class.

>TRBV2|TRBJ2-7|12|-|-
CASEVSLDEQYF
TGTGCCAGCGAGGTTAGTCTCGACGAGCAGTACTTC
>TRBV7-6|TRBJ2-3|13|-|-
CASSGRLDYTQYF
TGTGCCAGCAGCGGTAGACTAGATTATACGCAGTATTTT
>TRBV27|TRBJ2-5|13|-|-
CASSLSLLGTQYF
TGTGCCAGCAGTTTATCGCTCCTGGGGACCCAGTACTTC
>TRBV23-1|TRBJ2-3|16|TRBD2|few
CASSQFPGGKTDTQYF
TGCGCCAGCAGTCAATTTCCGGGGGGGAAAACAGATACGCAGTATTTT
>TRBV7-8|TRBJ2-6|16|-|few
CASSLEWGTGANVLTF
TGTGCCAGCAGCTTAGAGTGGGGAACTGGGGCCAACGTCCTGACTTTC
>TRBV5-6|TRBJ1-2|14|-|-
CASSFAQGPYGYTF
TGTGCCAGCAGCTTTGCGCAGGGGCCCTATGGCTACACCTTC
>TRBV4-3|TRBJ1-2|15|-|-
CASSQDVTGRNGYTF
TGCGCCAGCAGCCAAGATGTTACAGGGAGGAATGGCTACACCTTC
>TRBV19|TRBJ2-7|16|-|-
CASSIGDGISSYEQYF
TGTGCCAGTAGTATCGGTGATGGTATCAGCTCCTACGAGCAGTACTTC
>TRBV2|TRBJ1-1|12|TRBD1|few
CASSEAGQEAFF
TGTGCCAGCAGTGAGGCGGGACAGGAAGCTTTCTTT
>TRBV9|TRBJ2-7|14|-|-
CASSPENSFYEQYF
TGTGCCAGCAGCCCGGAGAACTCTTTCTACGAGCAGTACTTC
>TRBV30|TRBJ1-2|10|-|-
CAWKGAGYTF
TGTGCCTGGAAAGGGGCTGGCTACACCTTC
>TRBV29-1|TRBJ2-7|13|-|few
CSVEVENKSRQYF
TGCAGCGTTGAAGTGGAAAACAAGTCTCGGCAGTACTTC
>TRBV27|TRBJ2-2|13|-|-
CASYRSNTGELFF
TGTGCCAGCTACAGATCGAACACCGGGGAGCTGTTTTTT
>TRBV27|TRBJ1-6|14|-|once
CASSSPGLNSPLHF
TGTGCCAGCAGTTCACCGGGGTTGAATTCACCCCTCCACTTT
>TRBV5-1|TRBJ2-3|15|TRBD1|-
CASSYRDSSTDTQYF
TGCGCCAGCAGCTACCGGGACAGTAGCACAGATACGCAGTATTTT
>TRBV5-1|TRBJ2-2|16|-|-
CASSQEPGANTGELFF
TGCGCCAGCAGCCAGGAGCCAGGGGCGAACACCGGGGAGCTGTTTTTT
>TRBV4-3|TRBJ2-6|16|-|-
CASSQDRRSGANVLTF
TGCGCCAGCAGCCAAGATCGTCGCTCTGGGGCCAACGTCCTGACTTTC
>TRBV13|TRBJ2-2|15|-|once
CASSPPTGNTGELFF
TGTGCCAGCAGCCCGCCGACAGGGAACACCGGGGAGCTGTTTTTT
>TRBV4-3|TRBJ2-2|15|-|medium-sized
CASSQDRQNTGELFF
TGCGCCAGCAGCCAAGATCGGCAAAACACCGGGGAGCTGTTTTTT
>TRBV7-6|TRBJ2-3|16|-|-
CASSLAQTPTTDTQYF
TGTGCCAGCAGCTTAGCGCAGACCCCAACCACAGATACGCAGTATTTT
>TRBV19|TRBJ1-1|16|TRBD1|few
CASSIGTGFVGTEAFF
TGTGCCAGTAGTATCGGGACAGGGTTTGTGGGCACTGAAGCTTTCTTT
>TRBV13|TRBJ2-1|16|-|-
CASSLDGTGTYNEQFF
TGTGCCAGCAGCTTAGACGGGACGGGGACCTACAATGAGCAGTTCTTC
>TRBV4-3|TRBJ1-2|14|-|-
CASSQDRRAYGYTF
TGCGCCAGCAGCCAAGATCGACGGGCCTATGGCTACACCTTC
>TRBV7-6|TRBJ1-1|14|-|few
CASSLRIGNTEAFF
TGTGCCAGCAGCTTAAGGATCGGGAACACTGAAGCTTTCTTT
>TRBV30|TRBJ1-1|13|-|-
CAWAQGMNTEAFF
TGTGCCTGGGCCCAGGGAATGAACACTGAAGCTTTCTTT
>TRBV30|TRBJ2-2|15|-|few
CAWDGASINTGELFF
TGTGCCTGGGATGGGGCTTCGATAAACACCGGGGAGCTGTTTTTT
>TRBV29-1|TRBJ2-7|14|TRBD1|-
CSVEGTGGAYEQYF
TGCAGCGTTGAAGGGACAGGGGGCGCATACGAGCAGTACTTC
>TRBV7-8|TRBJ2-3|16|-|many
CASSYLVVGGPDTQYF
TGTGCCAGCAGCTACCTCGTGGTGGGGGGGCCGGATACGCAGTATTTT
>TRBV27|TRBJ1-2|14|-|-
CASSSSPWGYGYTF
TGTGCCAGCAGTTCGAGCCCCTGGGGCTATGGCTACACCTTC
>TRBV29-1|TRBJ1-2|12|-|few
CSVYVGEGGYTF
TGCAGCGTCTACGTCGGGGAGGGAGGCTACACCTTC
>TRBV6-6|TRBJ1-1|13|-|few
CASSYSGGTEAFF
TGTGCCAGCAGTTACTCGGGGGGCACTGAAGCTTTCTTT